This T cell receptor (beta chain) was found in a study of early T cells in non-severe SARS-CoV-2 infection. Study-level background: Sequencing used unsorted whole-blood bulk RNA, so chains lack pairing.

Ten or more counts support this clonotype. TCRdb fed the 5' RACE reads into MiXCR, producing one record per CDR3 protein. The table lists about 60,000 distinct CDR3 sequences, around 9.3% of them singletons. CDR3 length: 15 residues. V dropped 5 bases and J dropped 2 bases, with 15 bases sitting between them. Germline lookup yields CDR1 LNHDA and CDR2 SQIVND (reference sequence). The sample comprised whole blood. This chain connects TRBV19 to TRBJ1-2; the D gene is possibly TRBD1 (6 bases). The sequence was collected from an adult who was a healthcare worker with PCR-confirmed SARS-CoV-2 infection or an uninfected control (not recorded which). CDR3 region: CASSLSPGHNYGYTF. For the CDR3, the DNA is TGTGCCAGTAGTTTGTCACCGGGACACAACTATGGCTACACCTTC. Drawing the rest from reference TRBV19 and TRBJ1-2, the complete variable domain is DGGITQSPKYLFRKEGQNVTLSCEQNLNHDAMYWYRQDPGQGLRLIYYSQIVNDFQKGDIAEGYSVSREKKESFPLTVTSAQKNPTAFYLCASSLSPGHNYGYTFGSGTRLTVV.